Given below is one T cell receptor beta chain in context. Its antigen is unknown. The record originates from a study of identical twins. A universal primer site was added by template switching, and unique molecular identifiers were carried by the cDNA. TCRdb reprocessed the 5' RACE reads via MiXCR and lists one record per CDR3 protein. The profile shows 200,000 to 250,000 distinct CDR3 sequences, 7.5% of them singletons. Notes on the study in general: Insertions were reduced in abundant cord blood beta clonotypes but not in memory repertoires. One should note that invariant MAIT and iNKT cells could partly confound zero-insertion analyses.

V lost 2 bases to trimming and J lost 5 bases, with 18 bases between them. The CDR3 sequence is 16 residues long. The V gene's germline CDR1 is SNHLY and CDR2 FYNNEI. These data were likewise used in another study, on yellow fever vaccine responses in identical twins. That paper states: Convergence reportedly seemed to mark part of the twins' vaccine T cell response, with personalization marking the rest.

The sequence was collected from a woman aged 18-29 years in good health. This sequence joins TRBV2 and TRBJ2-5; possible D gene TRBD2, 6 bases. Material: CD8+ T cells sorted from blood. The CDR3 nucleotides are TGTGCCAGCAGTGAATCGTTTCGGGGGTCGGGCGAGACCCAGTACTTC. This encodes CASSESFRGSGETQYF.